The text below deals with one T cell receptor beta chain. No antigen is known for it. These data are taken from a study of monozygotic twins with inflammatory bowel disease. The template-switching step introduced UMIs that carried a 6-nucleotide sample barcode. TCRdb reprocessed the 5' RACE reads, with one entry per CDR3 protein and no DNA. The data show about 380,000 distinct CDR3 sequences, and the top ten clones hold around 2.6%. Study results and caveats: For repertoire similarity, concordant twins did not differ from discordant twins, possibly because power was limited.

The sequence derives from a human donor with ulcerative colitis or Crohn's disease, or a healthy co-twin of an affected twin (not recorded which). Specimen: blood.

This chain's CDR3 is CASSRPGTAYGYTF. The chain is built from TRBV6-2 or TRBV6-3 and TRBJ1-2; no DNA is available, so the TRBD1 call from TCRdb remains unchecked. This CDR3 is built from 14 residues. Germline loops: CDR1 MNHEY, CDR2 SVGEGT.